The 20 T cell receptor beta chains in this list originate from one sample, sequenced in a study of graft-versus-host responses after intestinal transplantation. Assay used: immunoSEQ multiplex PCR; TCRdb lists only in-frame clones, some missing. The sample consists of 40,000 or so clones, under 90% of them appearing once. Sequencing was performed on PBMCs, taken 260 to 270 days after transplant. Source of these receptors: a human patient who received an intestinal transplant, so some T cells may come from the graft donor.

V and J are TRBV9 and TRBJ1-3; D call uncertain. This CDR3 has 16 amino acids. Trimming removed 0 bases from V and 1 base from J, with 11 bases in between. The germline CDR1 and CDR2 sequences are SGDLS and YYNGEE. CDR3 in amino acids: CASSVEAEPSGNTIYF. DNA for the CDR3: TGTGCCAGCAGCGTAGAGGCTGAACCTTCTGGAAACACCATATATTTT.

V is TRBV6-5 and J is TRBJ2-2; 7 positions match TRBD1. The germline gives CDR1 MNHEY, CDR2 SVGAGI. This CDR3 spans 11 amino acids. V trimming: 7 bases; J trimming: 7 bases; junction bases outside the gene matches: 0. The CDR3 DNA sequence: TGTGCCAGCACAGGGGGCGGGGAGCTGTTTTTT. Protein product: CASTGGGELFF.

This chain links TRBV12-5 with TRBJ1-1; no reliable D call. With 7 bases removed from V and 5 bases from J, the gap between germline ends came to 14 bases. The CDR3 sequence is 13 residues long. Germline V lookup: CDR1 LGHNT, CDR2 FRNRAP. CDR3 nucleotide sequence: TGTGCTAGTGCCCCGGTGGCATCAACTGAAGCTTTCTTT. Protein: CASAPVASTEAFF.

CDR3 region: CASTTGRGIGTEAFF. CDR3 nucleotides: TGTGCCAGCACCACGGGGCGGGGGATAGGCACTGAAGCTTTCTTT. The rearrangement uses TRBV6-5 and TRBJ1-1; the D gene is possibly TRBD1 (5 bases). In germline, CDR1 is MNHEY, CDR2 SVGAGI. This CDR3 is built from 15 residues. Trimming removed 7 bases from V and 4 bases from J, with 19 bases in between.

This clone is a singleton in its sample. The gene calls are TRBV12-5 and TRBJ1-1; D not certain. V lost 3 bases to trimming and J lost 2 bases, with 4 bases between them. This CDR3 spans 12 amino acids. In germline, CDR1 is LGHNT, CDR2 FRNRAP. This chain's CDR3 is CASGFINTEAFF. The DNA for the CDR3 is TGTGCTAGTGGTTTCATAAACACTGAAGCTTTCTTT.

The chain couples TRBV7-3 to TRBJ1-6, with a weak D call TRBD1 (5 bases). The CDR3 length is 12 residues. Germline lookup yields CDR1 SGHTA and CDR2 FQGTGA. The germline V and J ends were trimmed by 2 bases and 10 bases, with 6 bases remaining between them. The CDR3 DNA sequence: TGTGCCAGCAGCTTATGGACATCACCCCTCCACTTT. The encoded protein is CASSLWTSPLHF.

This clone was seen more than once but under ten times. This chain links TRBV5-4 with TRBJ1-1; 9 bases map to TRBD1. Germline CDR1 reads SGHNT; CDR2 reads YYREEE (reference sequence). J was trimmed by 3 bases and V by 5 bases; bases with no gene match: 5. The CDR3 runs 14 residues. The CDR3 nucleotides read TGTGCCAGCAGTTGGACAGGGGTTTACACTGAAGCTTTCTTT. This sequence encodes CASSWTGVYTEAFF.

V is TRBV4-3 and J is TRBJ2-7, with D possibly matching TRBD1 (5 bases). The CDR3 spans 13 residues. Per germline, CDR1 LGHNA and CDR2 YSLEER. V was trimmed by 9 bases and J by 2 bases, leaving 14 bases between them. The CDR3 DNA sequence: TGCGCCAGTGGGTTCGACAGTACCTACGAGCAGTACTTC. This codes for CASGFDSTYEQYF.

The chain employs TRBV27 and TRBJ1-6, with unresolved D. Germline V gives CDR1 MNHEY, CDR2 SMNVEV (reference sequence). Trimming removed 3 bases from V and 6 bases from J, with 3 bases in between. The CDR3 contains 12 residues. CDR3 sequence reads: CASSFVNSPLHF. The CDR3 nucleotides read TGTGCCAGCAGTTTCGTTAATTCACCCCTCCACTTT.

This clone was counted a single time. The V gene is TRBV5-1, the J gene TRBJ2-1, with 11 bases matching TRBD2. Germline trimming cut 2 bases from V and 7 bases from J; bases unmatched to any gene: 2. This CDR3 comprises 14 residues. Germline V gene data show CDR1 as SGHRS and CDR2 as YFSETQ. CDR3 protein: CASSFTSGGNEQFF. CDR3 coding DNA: TGCGCCAGCAGCTTCACTAGCGGGGGTAATGAGCAGTTCTTC.

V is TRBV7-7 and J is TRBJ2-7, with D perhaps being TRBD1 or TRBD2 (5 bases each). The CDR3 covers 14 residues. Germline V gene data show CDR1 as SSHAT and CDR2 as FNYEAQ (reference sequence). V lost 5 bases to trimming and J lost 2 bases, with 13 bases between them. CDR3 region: CASSAGTNTYEQYF. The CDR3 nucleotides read TGTGCCAGCAGCGCCGGGACCAACACCTACGAGCAGTACTTC.

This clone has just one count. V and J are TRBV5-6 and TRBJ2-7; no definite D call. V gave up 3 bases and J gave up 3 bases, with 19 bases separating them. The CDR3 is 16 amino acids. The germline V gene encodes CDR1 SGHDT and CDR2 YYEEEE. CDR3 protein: CASSYLTDASDYEQYF. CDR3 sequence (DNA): TGTGCCAGCAGCTACCTTACTGACGCATCGGACTACGAGCAGTACTTC.

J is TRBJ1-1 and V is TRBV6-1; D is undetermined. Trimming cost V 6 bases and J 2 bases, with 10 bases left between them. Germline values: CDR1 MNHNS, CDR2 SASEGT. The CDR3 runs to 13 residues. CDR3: CASRTGLNTEAFF. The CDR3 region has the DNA TGTGCCAGCAGGACCGGGTTAAACACTGAAGCTTTCTTT.

The CDR3 loop is CASKETLQETQYF. CDR3 coding DNA: TGTGCCAGCAAGGAGACACTACAAGAGACCCAGTACTTC. The chain links TRBV6-1 to TRBJ2-5, with no clear D. Germline V CDR1 and CDR2: MNHNS, SASEGT. The CDR3 runs to 13 residues. Trimming pared 7 bases from V and 2 bases from J, leaving 11 bases between.

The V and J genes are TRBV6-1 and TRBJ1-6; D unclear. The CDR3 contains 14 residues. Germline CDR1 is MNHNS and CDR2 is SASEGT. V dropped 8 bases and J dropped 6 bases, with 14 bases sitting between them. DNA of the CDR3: TGTGCCAGCCAAAAAGCCTCTAGTAATTCACCCCTCCACTTT. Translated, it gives CASQKASSNSPLHF.

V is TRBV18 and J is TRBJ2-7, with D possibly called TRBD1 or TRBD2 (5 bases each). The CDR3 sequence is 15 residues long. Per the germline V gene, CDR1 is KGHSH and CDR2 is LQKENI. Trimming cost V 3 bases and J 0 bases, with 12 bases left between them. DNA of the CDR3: TGTGCCAGCTCACCCGGGACCTACAGCTCCTACGAGCAGTACTTC. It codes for CASSPGTYSSYEQYF.

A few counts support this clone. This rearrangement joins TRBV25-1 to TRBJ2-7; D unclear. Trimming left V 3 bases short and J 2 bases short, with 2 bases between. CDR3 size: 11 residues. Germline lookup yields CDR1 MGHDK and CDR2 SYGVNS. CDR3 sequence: CASSDTYEQYF. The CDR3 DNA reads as TGTGCCAGCAGTGACACCTACGAGCAGTACTTC.

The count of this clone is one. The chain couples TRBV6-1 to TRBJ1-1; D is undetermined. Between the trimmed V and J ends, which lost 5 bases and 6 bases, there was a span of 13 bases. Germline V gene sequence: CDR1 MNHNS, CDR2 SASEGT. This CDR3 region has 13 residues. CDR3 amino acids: CASSTRPRAEAFF. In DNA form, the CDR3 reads TGTGCCAGCAGTACTCGCCCAAGGGCTGAAGCTTTCTTT.

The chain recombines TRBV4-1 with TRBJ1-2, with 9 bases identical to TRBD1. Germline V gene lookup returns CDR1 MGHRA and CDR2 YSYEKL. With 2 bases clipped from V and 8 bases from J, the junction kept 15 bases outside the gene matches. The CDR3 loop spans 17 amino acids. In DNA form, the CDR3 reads TGCGCCAGCAGCCAACAGACAGGGGGAGGGGGTCTGTGGGGCTACACCTTC. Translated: CASSQQTGGGGLWGYTF.

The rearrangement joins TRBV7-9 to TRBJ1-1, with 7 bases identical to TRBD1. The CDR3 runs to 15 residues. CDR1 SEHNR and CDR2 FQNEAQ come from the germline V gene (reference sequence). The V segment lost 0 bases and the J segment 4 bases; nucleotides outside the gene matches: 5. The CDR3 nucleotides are TGTGCCAGCAGCTTAGCGCAGGGGGTGGGCACTGAAGCTTTCTTT. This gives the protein CASSLAQGVGTEAFF.